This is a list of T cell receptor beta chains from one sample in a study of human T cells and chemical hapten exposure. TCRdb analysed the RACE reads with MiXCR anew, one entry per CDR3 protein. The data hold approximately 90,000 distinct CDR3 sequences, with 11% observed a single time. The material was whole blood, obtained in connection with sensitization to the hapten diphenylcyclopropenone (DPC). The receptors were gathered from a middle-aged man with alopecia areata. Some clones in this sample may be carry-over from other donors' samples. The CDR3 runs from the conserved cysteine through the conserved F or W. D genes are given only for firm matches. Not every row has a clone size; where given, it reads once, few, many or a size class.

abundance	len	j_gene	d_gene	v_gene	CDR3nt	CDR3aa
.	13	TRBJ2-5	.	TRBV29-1	TGCAGCGTTGACGTTGGGGTACAAGAGACCCAGTACTTC	CSVDVGVQETQYF
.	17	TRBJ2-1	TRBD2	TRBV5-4	TGTGCCAGCAGCTTGCCGGCTAGCGGGAGGGCCGGGGATGAGCAGTTCTTC	CASSLPASGRAGDEQFF
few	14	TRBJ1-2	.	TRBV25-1	TGTGCCGGCACCAGTCTGGACAGCCTATATGGCTACACCTTC	CAGTSLDSLYGYTF
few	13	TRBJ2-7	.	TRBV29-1	TGCAGCGTGGGGGGTGGACAGACGGACGAGCAGTACTTC	CSVGGGQTDEQYF
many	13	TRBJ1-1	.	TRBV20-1	TGCAGTGCTTCAGACAGCCCTGACACTGAAGCTTTCTTT	CSASDSPDTEAFF
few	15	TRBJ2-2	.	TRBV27	TGTGCCAGCAGTCCGCTTAGGACGGCTCTCGGGGAGCTGTTTTTT	CASSPLRTALGELFF
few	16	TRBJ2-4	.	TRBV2	TGTGCCAGCAGTGAATTCCGTAGTCGGGGCAAAAACATTCAGTACTTC	CASSEFRSRGKNIQYF
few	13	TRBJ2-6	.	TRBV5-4	TGTGCCACTTGGCTGGGTGGGGCCAACGTCCTGACTTTC	CATWLGGANVLTF
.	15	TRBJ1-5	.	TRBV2	TGTGCCAGCAGACTGACCGGGGAAAGCAATCAGCCCCAGCATTTT	CASRLTGESNQPQHF
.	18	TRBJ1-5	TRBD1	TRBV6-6	TGTGCCAGCACCCAGACCGGGACAGGGGGCGCCTCGGGTCAGCCCCAGCATTTT	CASTQTGTGGASGQPQHF
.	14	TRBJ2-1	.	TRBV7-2	TGTGCCAGCAGCCACGATCGGGTCTACAATGAGCAGTTCTTC	CASSHDRVYNEQFF
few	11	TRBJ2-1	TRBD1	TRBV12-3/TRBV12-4	TGTGCCAGCAGGGGACAGTATGAGCAGTTCTTC	CASRGQYEQFF
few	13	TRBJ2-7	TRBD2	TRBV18	TGTGCCAGCTCCCAGGCGGGGGGATACGAGCAGTACTTC	CASSQAGGYEQYF
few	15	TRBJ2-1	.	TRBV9	TGTGCCAGCAGCGGGGACCGCAGCTCCTACAATGAGCAGTTCTTC	CASSGDRSSYNEQFF
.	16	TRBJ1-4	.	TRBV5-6	TGTGCCAGCAGCTTGGTAGGGATCGGGACTAATGAAAAACTGTTTTTT	CASSLVGIGTNEKLFF
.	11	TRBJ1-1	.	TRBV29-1	TGCAGCGTTGACCGGGGGGCGGAAGCTTTCTTT	CSVDRGAEAFF
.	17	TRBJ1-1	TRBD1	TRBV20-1	TGCAGTGCTAAAAGGGTGGGACAGGGCCCATTTGTTACTGAAGCTTTCTTT	CSAKRVGQGPFVTEAFF
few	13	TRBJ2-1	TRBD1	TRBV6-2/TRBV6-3	TGTGCCAGCAGGGGACAGCAGGTGGATGAGCAGTTCTTC	CASRGQQVDEQFF
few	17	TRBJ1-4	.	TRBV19	TGTGCCAGTAGTTACCCTCACCTCCGGGGGATAAATGAAAAACTGTTTTTT	CASSYPHLRGINEKLFF
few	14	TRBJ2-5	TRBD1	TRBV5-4	TGTGCCAGCAGCTCACAGGGGGCGTCAGAGACCCAGTACTTC	CASSSQGASETQYF
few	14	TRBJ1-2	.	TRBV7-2	TGTGCCAGCAGCCCGGGGGGGGCGGTTTATGGCTACACCTTC	CASSPGGAVYGYTF
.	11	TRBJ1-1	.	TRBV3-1	TGTGCCAGCGGCAGGGACACTGAAGCTTTCTTT	CASGRDTEAFF
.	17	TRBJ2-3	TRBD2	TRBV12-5	TGTGCTAGTGGTTCCGGGACTAGCGGGAGGGCCGGAGATACGCAGTATTTT	CASGSGTSGRAGDTQYF
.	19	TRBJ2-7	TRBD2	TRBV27	TGTGCCAGCAGTCCGAGAATACAGGGTCGACTAGCGGGAGTGGGTGAGCAGTACTTC	CASSPRIQGRLAGVGEQYF
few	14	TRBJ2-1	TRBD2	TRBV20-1	TGCAGTGCTAGAGAAAGAGCGGGAGTGGATGAGCAGTTCTTC	CSARERAGVDEQFF
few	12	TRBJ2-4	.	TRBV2	TGTGCCAGCAGTTTTCAATTAAACATTCAGTACTTC	CASSFQLNIQYF
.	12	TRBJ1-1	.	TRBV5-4	TGTGCCAGCAGCCCGTATGGGACTGAAGCTTTCTTT	CASSPYGTEAFF
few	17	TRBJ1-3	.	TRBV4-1	TGCGCCAGCAGCCAAGATCTCACTTCCTATGCTGGAAACACCATATATTTT	CASSQDLTSYAGNTIYF